The 24 T cell receptor beta chains given below trace back to one sample, sequenced in a study of cytomegalovirus exposure and HLA in healthy donors (TCRdb year 2017). The library was produced with the immunoSEQ multiplex PCR assay. The multiplex PCR relied on a mix of 60 forward primers for TCR Vbeta segments and 13 reverse primers for TCR Jbeta segments. As stored in TCRdb, this immuneACCESS dataset retains in-frame rearrangements with V and J assigned. A fraction of the clones does not appear; measured against another copy, unresolved V genes explain less than half of the discrepancy, and the remainder lacks a known reason. The sample table contains about 150,000 clones; only one count was recorded for about 76% of them. Around 1.3% of the sample rests with the top ten. Sequenced input: PBMCs. The receptor set was obtained from a woman in her thirties or forties in good health and CMV-seronegative.

V usage is TRBV23-1 and J usage is TRBJ1-1; TRBD1 matches 8 bases. TRBV23-1 is given ORF status, its function remaining uncertain. Trimming at V came to 4 bases and at J to 2 bases, leaving 9 bases not matched to a gene. This CDR3 has 16 amino acids. CDR3 bases: TGCGCCAGCAGTCCAAGGGACAGGAGTTTTAACACTGAAGCTTTCTTT. Translated: CASSPRDRSFNTEAFF.

The V and J genes are TRBV6-5 and TRBJ2-5; a weak D match, TRBD1 (6 bases). The J call may be wrong; the DNA end is better matched by TRBJ2-7. CDR1 is MNHEY, CDR2 SVGAGI, per germline. The CDR3 has 14 residues. The CDR3 nucleotides read TGTGCCAGCAGCTTGGACAGTTCTCCCTACGAGCAGTACTTC. Protein: CASSLDSSPYEQYF.

The chain has TRBV28 and TRBJ1-2; 7 positions match TRBD1. Per germline, CDR1 MDHEN and CDR2 SYDVKM. This CDR3 contains 15 residues. Trimming at V came to 10 bases and at J to 2 bases, leaving 13 bases not matched to a gene. CDR3 residues: CATSRGTEPNYGYTF. CDR3 coding DNA: TGTGCCACTTCTCGTGGGACAGAACCAAACTATGGCTACACCTTC.

This chain joins TRBV4-1 and TRBJ1-2; 10 bases align to TRBD1. Germline assignment: CDR1 MGHRA and CDR2 YSYEKL. CDR3 length: 16 amino acids. Losses at the gene ends were 1 base for V and 0 bases for J; bases not matched to a gene: 2. The DNA for the CDR3 is TGCGCCAGCAGCCAAGGGACAGGGGGGGCTAACTATGGCTACACCTTC. Translating it yields CASSQGTGGANYGYTF.

This clone came up a few times. The chain is built from TRBV6-5 and TRBJ2-7; tentative D call: TRBD2 (5 bases). Deletions cut 3 bases from V and 0 bases from J, with 9 bases between. Germline lookup yields CDR1 MNHEY and CDR2 SVGAGI. The CDR3 runs 14 residues. CDR3 nucleotide sequence: TGTGCCAGCAGTTATTCGGGGAGCTCCTACGAGCAGTACTTC. Its translation is CASSYSGSSYEQYF.

This sequence joins TRBV25-1 and TRBJ1-4; no definite D call. Germline V gives CDR1 MGHDK, CDR2 SYGVNS. CDR3 size: 16 residues. The ends were cut back, 4 bases at V and 7 bases at J, with 19 bases in the middle. The CDR3 sequence is CASSVYGSSAVEKLFF. In DNA form, the CDR3 reads TGTGCCAGCAGTGTTTACGGGTCCTCGGCGGTTGAAAAACTGTTTTTT.

Details on this clone: In the same sample, other DNA sequences code for this CDR3. The chain combines TRBV30 with TRBJ2-7, with D hard to call. Trimming removed 0 bases at V and 4 bases at J, with 4 bases between. Germline CDR1 and CDR2: GTSNPN and SVGIG (reference sequence). This CDR3 spans 11 amino acids. The CDR3 nucleotides are TGTGCCTGGAGTGTTCGGTACGAGCAGTACTTC. Protein product: CAWSVRYEQYF.

The gene calls are TRBV27 and TRBJ1-6, with no clear D. CDR1 and CDR2 from the germline V gene are MNHEY and SMNVEV (reference sequence). Trimming took 3 bases from V and 6 from J, leaving 9 bases between them. This CDR3 region has 14 residues. The CDR3 DNA reads TGTGCCAGCAGTTTTCAGGAATCTAATTCACCCCTCCACTTT. Amino acids: CASSFQESNSPLHF.

The V call is TRBV6-1, the J call TRBJ1-3; possibly TRBD1 for D (5 bases). CDR1 is MNHNS, CDR2 SASEGT, per germline. CDR3 length: 16 amino acids. Trimming removed 2 bases from V and 2 bases from J, with 13 bases in between. The CDR3 loop is CASSEWRGITGNTIYF. For the CDR3, the DNA is TGTGCCAGCAGTGAATGGAGGGGAATAACTGGAAACACCATATATTTT.

The chain uses TRBV7-9 and TRBJ1-5; no reliable D call. Trimming removed 4 bases at V and 3 bases at J, with 7 bases between. The CDR3 consists of 13 residues. Germline CDR1 reads SEHNR; CDR2 reads FQNEAQ (reference sequence). The CDR3 spells CASSSGYNQPQHF. In DNA form, the CDR3 reads TGTGCCAGCAGCTCAGGTTACAATCAGCCCCAGCATTTT.

In DNA, the CDR3 is TGTGCCAGCAGGGAGACAGGGAGTGAAGAAAAACTGTTTTTT. It translates to CASRETGSEEKLFF. The V gene is TRBV6-5, the J gene TRBJ1-4, with 7 bases matching TRBD1. V shed 6 bases, J shed 8 bases, and the junction held 9 bases outside the gene matches. CDR1 and CDR2 (germline): MNHEY, SVGAGI. The CDR3 spans 14 residues.

The V gene is TRBV5-6, the J gene TRBJ2-1; 12 bases match TRBD2. V dropped 5 bases and J dropped 6; count of bases not matched to a gene: 3. This CDR3 has 14 amino acids. CDR1 is SGHDT and CDR2 is YYEEEE in the germline V gene. The CDR3 protein is CASRASGGANEQFF. In DNA form, the CDR3 reads TGTGCCAGCAGGGCTAGCGGGGGGGCCAATGAGCAGTTCTTC.

This chain uses TRBV6-5 with TRBJ1-2, with TRBD1 matching 8 bases. CDR3 size: 15 residues. CDR1 MNHEY and CDR2 SVGAGI come from the germline V gene. V was clipped by 7 bases and J by 10 bases; unmatched bases: 17. CDR3: CASISIPDRVFVYTF. DNA for the CDR3: TGTGCCAGCATTTCCATCCCGGACAGGGTTTTTGTCTACACCTTC.

In this sample, this clone turned up once. This chain connects TRBV18 to TRBJ1-4; no clear D gene. The CDR3 contains 14 residues. The germline V gene encodes CDR1 KGHSH and CDR2 LQKENI. The V end was cut by 3 bases, the J end by 8 bases, with 13 bases between. The CDR3 DNA reads TGTGCCAGCTCACCGAAGAGGGTTGGAGAAAAACTGTTTTTT. Translated: CASSPKRVGEKLFF.

The sample holds a few counts of this clone. This chain connects TRBV2 to TRBJ1-1; 8 nucleotides agree with TRBD1. V dropped 6 bases and J dropped 2; count of bases not matched to a gene: 5. Per germline, CDR1 SNHLY and CDR2 FYNNEI. The CDR3 sequence is 14 residues long. The CDR3 bases are TGTGCCAGCAGCGTACAGGGGGGAAACACTGAAGCTTTCTTT. Translating it yields CASSVQGGNTEAFF.

The genes are TRBV2 and TRBJ1-5; tentative D call: TRBD1 (6 bases). Trimming left V 6 bases short and J 4 bases short, with 10 bases between. From germline, CDR1 is SNHLY and CDR2 FYNNEI. The CDR3 totals 13 residues. CDR3 DNA sequence: TGTGCCAGCAGCGCGACAGGAAATCAGCCCCAGCATTTT. This encodes CASSATGNQPQHF.

The chain couples TRBV4-1 to TRBJ2-7; 9 bases map to TRBD1. This CDR3 contains 18 residues. Per germline, CDR1 MGHRA and CDR2 YSYEKL. V trimming: 1 base; J trimming: 0 bases; junction bases outside the gene matches: 10. The CDR3 DNA is TGCGCCAGCAGCCAAGGGTACTCGACAGGGGGGATCTCCTACGAGCAGTACTTC. Translating it yields CASSQGYSTGGISYEQYF.

The chain has TRBV9 and TRBJ1-2; D may be TRBD1 (6 bases). The CDR3 contains 15 residues. CDR1 and CDR2 (germline): SGDLS, YYNGEE. Trimming pared 3 bases from V and 0 bases from J, leaving 12 bases between. The CDR3 nucleotides are TGTGCCAGCAGCGGTTACAGGGAAACTAACTATGGCTACACCTTC. It is translated as CASSGYRETNYGYTF. Using reference TRBV9 and TRBJ1-2 for the parts outside the CDR3, the full variable domain is DSGVTQTPKHLITATGQRVTLRCSPRSGDLSVYWYQQSLDQGLQFLIQYYNGEERAKGNILERFSAQQFPDLHSELNLSSLELGDSALYFCASSGYRETNYGYTFGSGTRLTVV.

This clone was observed a handful of times. V usage is TRBV10-3 and J usage is TRBJ1-1, with D maybe TRBD1 (5 bases). The CDR3 is 15 amino acids. Germline loops: CDR1 ENHRY, CDR2 SYGVKD. The V and J ends lost 8 bases and 1 base respectively, with 17 bases between them. The CDR3 is CAISRQGGTNTEAFF. CDR3 nucleotide sequence: TGTGCCATCTCCCGGCAGGGAGGTACGAACACTGAAGCTTTCTTT.

The chain combines TRBV5-4 with TRBJ1-1; 7 bases line up with TRBD1. V gave up 4 bases and J gave up 0 bases; unmatched junction bases: 3. The CDR3 totals 14 residues. Germline loops: CDR1 SGHNT, CDR2 YYREEE (reference sequence). CDR3: CASSKGAVNTEAFF. The CDR3 DNA is TGTGCCAGCAGCAAGGGGGCCGTGAACACTGAAGCTTTCTTT. Using reference TRBV5-4 and TRBJ1-1 for the parts outside the CDR3, the full variable domain is ETGVTQSPTHLIKTRGQQVTLRCSSQSGHNTVSWYQQALGQGPQFIFQYYREEENGRGNFPPRFSGLQFPNYSSELNVNALELDDSALYLCASSKGAVNTEAFFGQGTRLTVV.

The rearrangement uses TRBV5-1 and TRBJ2-7; possible D gene TRBD1, 5 bases. This CDR3 contains 15 residues. V lost 4 bases to trimming and J lost 1 base, with 15 bases between them. Germline CDR1 reads SGHRS; CDR2 reads YFSETQ. CDR3 region: CASSPGRQYSYEQYF. CDR3 sequence (DNA): TGCGCCAGCAGCCCAGGAAGACAGTATTCCTACGAGCAGTACTTC.

The genes are TRBV7-8 and TRBJ1-2; D perhaps matches TRBD1 (6 bases). V lost 5 bases and J 0 bases, leaving 13 bases between the germline ends. CDR1 and CDR2 from the germline V gene are SGHVS and FQNEAQ. This CDR3 spans 15 amino acids. The DNA of the CDR3 is TGTGCCAGCAGCGACGGGACATATGCTAACTATGGCTACACCTTC. Its protein is CASSDGTYANYGYTF.

This clone was recorded a few times. The chain recombines TRBV4-2 with TRBJ1-3; TRBD1 matches 8 bases. From germline, CDR1 is LGHNA and CDR2 YNFKEQ. The ends lost 4 bases at V and 1 base at J; junction bases unmatched: 6. The CDR3 is 16 residues long. The CDR3 nucleotides read TGTGCCAGCAGCCTTGACAGGGGTAATTCTGGAAACACCATATATTTT. Its protein product is CASSLDRGNSGNTIYF.

The rearrangement uses TRBV19 and TRBJ1-1, with D possibly TRBD1 on 5 matching bases. This CDR3 is 13 amino acids long. Germline assignment: CDR1 LNHDA and CDR2 SQIVND (reference sequence). Trimming left V 4 bases short and J 10 bases short, with 16 bases between. CDR3 loop: CASSRQGECAAFF. In DNA, the CDR3 is TGTGCCAGTAGTAGGCAGGGTGAGTGTGCAGCTTTCTTT.